Following are 28 T cell receptor beta chains from one sample sequenced in a study of siplizumab effects on memory and regulatory T cells. The method was immunoSEQ multiplex PCR; TCRdb's version includes in-frame clones alone and lacks a portion of them. Of approximately 94,000 clones in the sample, around 90% were seen once. Material: CD4+ T cells sorted from blood. Source of these receptors: a human donor in good health.

The chain is built from TRBV28 and TRBJ2-7, with 7 bases identical to TRBD2. Germline CDR1 reads MDHEN; CDR2 reads SYDVKM. The V segment lost 3 bases and the J segment 4 bases; nucleotides outside the gene matches: 9. The CDR3 runs 15 residues. The CDR3 sequence: CASSFSRGVTYEQYF. Here the CDR3 DNA reads TGTGCCAGCAGTTTCAGTCGGGGGGTTACTTACGAGCAGTACTTC.

In nucleotides, the CDR3 is TGTGCCAGCAGCTGGGACAGGGGGTCTCGGAGTACTGAAGCTTTCTTT. Protein sequence: CASSWDRGSRSTEAFF. J is TRBJ1-1 and V is TRBV7-2, with 11 bases matching TRBD1. Germline V CDR1 and CDR2: SGHTA, FQGNSA. The CDR3 covers 16 residues. V shed 4 bases, J shed 5 bases, and the junction held 9 bases outside the gene matches.

The chain links TRBV19 to TRBJ2-5, with D perhaps matching TRBD1 or TRBD2 (5 bases each). The CDR3 consists of 12 residues. Germline values: CDR1 LNHDA, CDR2 SQIVND (reference sequence). Trimming shortened V by 5 bases and J by 5 bases, and 9 bases separated the two germline ends. CDR3 loop: CASSLGEETQYF. The CDR3 nucleotides are TGTGCCAGTAGTTTGGGGGAGGAGACCCAGTACTTC.

The V and J genes are TRBV5-1 and TRBJ2-3; 7 bases line up with TRBD2. CDR3 length equals 16 residues. V was pared by 4 bases and J by 2 bases, with 10 bases of the junction left unmatched. The V gene's germline CDR1 is SGHRS and CDR2 YFSETQ. The CDR3 here is CASSLSRDYSTDTQYF. CDR3 coding DNA: TGCGCCAGCAGCCTAAGCCGGGACTACTCCACAGATACGCAGTATTTT.

V is TRBV11-2 and J is TRBJ1-1; D uncertain. V was clipped by 5 bases and J by 1 base, with 20 bases between them. This CDR3 has 17 amino acids. Germline-derived CDR1 and CDR2 are SGHAT and FQNNGV. The CDR3 sequence: CASSPGPGPRTNTEAFF. The DNA of the CDR3 is TGTGCCAGCAGCCCGGGTCCCGGGCCCCGAACGAACACTGAAGCTTTCTTT.

This clone has only a few counts. The chain links TRBV6-5 to TRBJ1-6, with TRBD1 identical over 9 bases. Germline lookup yields CDR1 MNHEY and CDR2 SVGAGI. The trim removed 6 bases at V and 10 bases at J, leaving 7 bases unmatched. The CDR3 is 14 residues long. The CDR3 loop is CASRADRGASPLHF. CDR3 nucleotides: TGTGCCAGCAGAGCGGACAGGGGTGCGTCACCCCTCCACTTT.

The V and J genes are TRBV5-1 and TRBJ1-1, with 9 bases matching TRBD1. V was clipped by 4 bases and J by 6 bases; unmatched bases: 16. The germline V gene has CDR1 SGHRS and CDR2 YFSETQ. The CDR3 is 17 amino acids. CDR3 protein: CASSNGQGLLPMAEAFF. In DNA, the CDR3 is TGCGCCAGCAGCAACGGACAGGGGCTCCTCCCGATGGCTGAAGCTTTCTTT.

This clone came up a few times. This chain uses TRBV29-1 with TRBJ1-1; weak D call: TRBD1 (6 bases). The ends were cut back, 7 bases at V and 3 bases at J, with 18 bases in the middle. Germline CDR1 reads SQVTM; CDR2 reads ANQGSEA. This CDR3 is built from 14 residues. The CDR3 DNA reads as TGCAGCGCCCGAGGAGGGGGAGGGCACACTGAAGCTTTCTTT. Translating it yields CSARGGGGHTEAFF.

The chain couples TRBV18 to TRBJ2-1, with D possibly matching TRBD1 (6 bases). From germline, CDR1 is KGHSH and CDR2 LQKENI. This CDR3 spans 15 amino acids. Trimming stripped 2 bases from V and 6 bases from J, with 14 bases between. The CDR3 DNA reads as TGTGCCAGCTCACCATACAGGGTAGACGGCAATGAGCAGTTCTTC. Translated: CASSPYRVDGNEQFF. The variable domain in full, completed from reference TRBV18 and TRBJ2-1, reads NAGVMQNPRHLVRRRGQEARLRCSPMKGHSHVYWYRQLPEEGLKFMVYLQKENIIDESGMPKERFSAEFPKEGPSILRIQQVVRGDSAAYFCASSPYRVDGNEQFFGPGTRLTVL.

This clone showed up just once. The rearrangement links TRBV18 to TRBJ2-7; 11 bases match TRBD1. Losses at the gene ends were 0 bases for V and 2 bases for J; bases not matched to a gene: 6. This CDR3 is built from 17 residues. Germline V gives CDR1 KGHSH, CDR2 LQKENI. In DNA form, the CDR3 reads TGTGCCAGCTCACCACCCGTTGGGACAGGGGGGACCTACGAGCAGTACTTC. Its translation is CASSPPVGTGGTYEQYF.

V is TRBV7-7 and J is TRBJ2-5; TRBD2 matches at 11 bases. Unmatched junction bases numbered 3, after V lost 7 bases and J lost 2 bases. The CDR3 sequence is 14 residues long. The germline gives CDR1 SSHAT, CDR2 FNYEAQ (reference sequence). The CDR3 DNA reads as TGTGCCAGCATAGCTAGCGGGGGGCAAGAGACCCAGTACTTC. Its translation is CASIASGGQETQYF.

This chain connects TRBV6-6 to TRBJ1-1; D unclear. The CDR3 runs 13 residues. Per germline, CDR1 MNHNY and CDR2 SVGAGI (reference sequence). Between the trimmed V and J ends, which lost 8 bases and 1 base, there was a span of 11 bases. CDR3 nucleotide sequence: TGTGCCAGCCGCTTGCCTGGGAACACTGAAGCTTTCTTT. Amino acids: CASRLPGNTEAFF.

This chain joins TRBV7-3 and TRBJ2-1; D may be TRBD2 (5 bases). Germline loops: CDR1 SGHTA, CDR2 FQGTGA. V dropped 4 bases and J dropped 7 bases, with 8 bases sitting between them. This CDR3 contains 12 residues. The CDR3 DNA is TGTGCCAGCAGCTCAACGGGGAATGAGCAGTTCTTC. It is translated as CASSSTGNEQFF.

This clone has a handful of counts. V usage is TRBV5-1 and J usage is TRBJ1-1, with 7 bases fitting TRBD1. The CDR3 totals 15 residues. With 4 bases clipped from V and 1 base from J, the junction kept 7 bases outside the gene matches. Looked up from germline, CDR1 is SGHRS and CDR2 is YFSETQ. Written as DNA, the CDR3 is TGCGCCAGCAGCCCACGACAGGGAACGAACACTGAAGCTTTCTTT. Protein product: CASSPRQGTNTEAFF.

Only one count was recorded for this clone. At one end the junction does not follow the germline gene, possibly because of a read error. The chain has TRBV5-1 and TRBJ1-6; unclear D gene. The germline V gene encodes CDR1 SGHRS and CDR2 YFSETQ. The CDR3 loop spans 15 amino acids. In DNA, the CDR3 is TGTGCCAGCAGCCTGGGAAGCTCCTATAATTCACCCCTCCACTTT. Its protein product is CASSLGSSYNSPLHF.

This clone was picked up one time. J is TRBJ1-1 and V is TRBV2; 8 nucleotides line up with TRBD1. Germline lookup yields CDR1 SNHLY and CDR2 FYNNEI. Unmatched junction bases numbered 14, after V lost 6 bases and J lost 11 bases. This CDR3 spans 14 amino acids. CDR3 amino acids: CASRGQGAGSEAFF. As DNA, the CDR3 is TGTGCCAGCAGGGGGCAGGGGGCGGGTTCCGAGGCTTTCTTT.

This chain connects TRBV19 to TRBJ1-1; tentative D call: TRBD1 (6 bases). V was cut by 5 bases and J by 1 base, with 17 bases left in between. Germline assignment: CDR1 LNHDA and CDR2 SQIVND (reference sequence). The CDR3 is 16 residues long. The CDR3 loop is CASSSRRGGGNTEAFF. As DNA, the CDR3 is TGTGCCAGTAGTTCTCGAAGGGGGGGCGGGAACACTGAAGCTTTCTTT.

The genes are TRBV5-6 and TRBJ1-3; 11 nucleotides agree with TRBD1. V dropped 2 bases and J dropped 3; count of bases not matched to a gene: 1. The germline CDR1 and CDR2 sequences are SGHDT and YYEEEE. The CDR3 loop spans 15 amino acids. The CDR3 sequence: CASSFGTGGGNTIYF. The CDR3 coding sequence is TGTGCCAGCAGCTTTGGGACAGGGGGTGGAAACACCATATATTTT.

The genes are TRBV19 and TRBJ1-5; no reliable D call. The CDR3 is 12 amino acids. Germline V gene sequence: CDR1 LNHDA, CDR2 SQIVND (reference sequence). V was clipped by 7 bases and J by 6 bases, with 10 bases between them. The CDR3 DNA is TGTGCCAGTAAATTGGAGAGTCAGCCCCAGCATTTT. Amino acid sequence: CASKLESQPQHF.

The chain couples TRBV7-9 to TRBJ1-3, with 7 bases that match TRBD1. V was pared by 5 bases and J by 0 bases, with 7 bases of the junction left unmatched. The CDR3 length is 16 residues. Per the germline V gene, CDR1 is SEHNR and CDR2 is FQNEAQ (reference sequence). Here the CDR3 DNA reads TGTGCCAGCAGCATGGACAGGCTAAGCTCTGGAAACACCATATATTTT. It translates to CASSMDRLSSGNTIYF.

The chain recombines TRBV10-3 with TRBJ1-2, with 7 positions matching TRBD1. J lost 4 bases, V lost 10 bases, and 3 bases had no gene match. This CDR3 comprises 11 residues. Looked up from germline, CDR1 is ENHRY and CDR2 is SYGVKD. CDR3 in DNA: TGTGCCAGCGGGACAGCCTATGGCTACACCTTC. It is translated as CASGTAYGYTF.

V is TRBV7-6 and J is TRBJ1-1; TRBD1 is a possible D gene (5 bases). The V gene lost 5 bases and the J gene lost 3 bases, with 16 bases spanning the gap. Germline CDR1 reads SGHVS; CDR2 reads FNYEAQ. The CDR3 consists of 15 residues. CDR3 in DNA: TGTGCCAGCAGCGGAGAACCGGGACGGGACACTGAAGCTTTCTTT. As protein: CASSGEPGRDTEAFF. Filled out from reference TRBV7-6 and TRBJ1-1, the complete variable domain reads GAGVSQSPRYKVTKRGQDVALRCDPISGHVSLYWYRQALGQGPEFLTYFNYEAQQDKSGLPNDRFSAERPEGSISTLTIQRTEQRDSAMYRCASSGEPGRDTEAFFGQGTRLTVV.

The chain has TRBV18 and TRBJ2-5; 7 bases fit TRBD2. The CDR3 consists of 16 residues. Trimming took 3 bases from V and 5 from J; bases not matched to a gene: 12. CDR1 and CDR2 (germline): KGHSH, LQKENI. This chain's CDR3 is CASSPGLTPRGETQYF. CDR3 DNA sequence: TGTGCCAGCTCACCCGGGCTAACGCCGCGGGGGGAGACCCAGTACTTC.

The chain carries TRBV14 and TRBJ1-1; D uncertain. V was clipped by 8 bases and J by 10 bases, with 20 bases between them. Germline V gene data show CDR1 as SGHDN and CDR2 as FVKESK. This CDR3 region has 13 residues. The CDR3 DNA sequence: TGTGCCAGCTCCCGGGCGGCTGGGCTGCGAGCTTTCTTT. This gives the protein CASSRAAGLRAFF.

This rearrangement joins TRBV9 to TRBJ2-5; D is uncertain. Trimming pared 0 bases from V and 2 bases from J, leaving 8 bases between. CDR1 is SGDLS and CDR2 is YYNGEE in the germline V gene. The CDR3 consists of 14 residues. The CDR3 DNA sequence: TGTGCCAGCAGCGTAGTAAGTAGTCAAGAGACCCAGTACTTC. Protein product: CASSVVSSQETQYF.

CDR3 sequence reads: CRDELDEQFF. The CDR3, as DNA: TGCAGAGATGAGCTGGATGAGCAGTTCTTC. This chain links TRBV29-1 with TRBJ2-1, with D unclear. The CDR3 has 10 amino acids. Germline loops: CDR1 SQVTM, CDR2 ANQGSEA.

The V call is TRBV2, the J call TRBJ1-6; TRBD1 matches 11 bases. Germline CDR1 reads SNHLY; CDR2 reads FYNNEI. The V gene end was trimmed by 8 bases and the J gene end by 5 bases; junction bases not matched to a gene: 8. The CDR3 length is 16 residues. CDR3 loop: CASGQGAGRDNSPLHF. The CDR3 DNA reads as TGTGCCAGCGGACAGGGGGCAGGAAGAGATAATTCACCCCTCCACTTT. The whole variable domain, remainder taken from reference TRBV2 and TRBJ1-6, is EPEVTQTPSHQVTQMGQEVILRCVPISNHLYFYWYRQILGQKVEFLVSFYNNEISEKSEIFDDQFSVERPDGSNFTLKIRSTKLEDSAMYFCASGQGAGRDNSPLHFGNGTRLTVT.

This clone has more than one count but fewer than ten. V usage is TRBV15 and J usage is TRBJ1-6, with 8 bases aligning to TRBD1. Trimming at V came to 3 bases and at J to 13 bases, leaving 11 bases not matched to a gene. The length of the CDR3 is 15 residues. Germline lookup yields CDR1 LNHNV and CDR2 YYDKDF (reference sequence). DNA of the CDR3: TGTGCCACCAGCAGCCGGACAGGGATAACAGATCCCCTCCACTTT. Its protein is CATSSRTGITDPLHF.